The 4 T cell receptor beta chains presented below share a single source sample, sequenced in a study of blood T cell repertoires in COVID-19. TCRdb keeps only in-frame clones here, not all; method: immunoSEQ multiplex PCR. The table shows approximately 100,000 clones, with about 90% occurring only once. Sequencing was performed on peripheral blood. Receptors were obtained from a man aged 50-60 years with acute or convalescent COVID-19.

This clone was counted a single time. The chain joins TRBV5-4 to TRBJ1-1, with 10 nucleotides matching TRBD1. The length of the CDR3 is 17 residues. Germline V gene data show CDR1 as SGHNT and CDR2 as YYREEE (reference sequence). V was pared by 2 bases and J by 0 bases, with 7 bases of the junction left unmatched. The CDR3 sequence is CASSFDMGQGMNTEAFF. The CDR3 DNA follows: TGTGCCAGCAGCTTTGATATGGGACAGGGGATGAACACTGAAGCTTTCTTT.

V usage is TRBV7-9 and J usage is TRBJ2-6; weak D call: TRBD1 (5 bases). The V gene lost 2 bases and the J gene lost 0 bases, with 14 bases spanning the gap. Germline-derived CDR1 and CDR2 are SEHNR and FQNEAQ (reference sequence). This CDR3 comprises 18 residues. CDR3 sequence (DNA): TGTGCCAGCAGCTTAAGACAGCCAGTGAGCTCTGGGGCCAACGTCCTGACTTTC. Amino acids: CASSLRQPVSSGANVLTF.

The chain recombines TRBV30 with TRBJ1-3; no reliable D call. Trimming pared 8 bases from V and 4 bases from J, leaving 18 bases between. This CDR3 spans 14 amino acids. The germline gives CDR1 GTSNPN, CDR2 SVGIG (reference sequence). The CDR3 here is CARGLGRGGNTIYF. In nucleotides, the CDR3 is TGTGCCCGCGGGCTCGGACGCGGGGGAAACACCATATATTTT.

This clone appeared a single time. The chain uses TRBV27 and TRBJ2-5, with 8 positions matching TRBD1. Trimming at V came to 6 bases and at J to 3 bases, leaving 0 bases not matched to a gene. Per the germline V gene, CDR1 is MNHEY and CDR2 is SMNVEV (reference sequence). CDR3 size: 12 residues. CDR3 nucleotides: TGTGCCAGCAGGGGACAGGAAGAGACCCAGTACTTC. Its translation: CASRGQEETQYF.